The clone carrying this T cell receptor (beta chain) was found once. Its target is unknown. The data derive from a study of cytomegalovirus exposure and HLA in healthy donors. The germline V gene encodes CDR1 SEHNR and CDR2 FQNEAQ (reference sequence). The length of the CDR3 is 13 residues. The V end lost 5 bases, the J end lost 2 bases, and 9 bases lay between the germline ends. PCR primers comprised 60 Vbeta and 13 Jbeta primers. Clones were sequenced by immunoSEQ multiplex PCR, and TCRdb holds only the in-frame ones, with some missing. The table has approximately 90,000 clones, 76% seen once. Overall study findings and caveats: TCR beta chains associated with HLA were, in a later analysis, more clonally expanded than equally common others. Researchers reported in a later analysis that a missense DCLRE1C variant was tied to TCR beta V- and J-gene trimming. In a later analysis, several top co-occurrence clusters appeared linked to parvovirus B19, influenza, CMV and Epstein-Barr virus.

Sequenced sample: PBMCs. The TCR was taken from a middle-aged man in good health and CMV-seronegative. This chain uses TRBV7-9 with TRBJ1-2; no definite D call. The CDR3 DNA reads TGTGCCAGCAGCGCGGGTCCGAACTATGGCTACACCTTC. This codes for CASSAGPNYGYTF.